The sequence of this T cell receptor beta chain was determined in a study of CD8 T cells in ankylosing spondylitis. Study outcomes and limitations: Matched ankylosing spondylitis synovial fluid reportedly showed significant enrichment of disease-linked clones.

There are many counts of this clonotype. Its antigen is undetermined. MiXCR was run by TCRdb on the 5' RACE reads, yielding one entry per CDR3 protein. Of around 75,000 distinct CDR3 sequences detected, about 5.2% appear once; the ten largest clones hold around 2.2%. Trimming took off 4 bases at V and 2 bases at J, with 16 bases between the two ends. This CDR3 is 15 amino acids long. Germline-derived CDR1 and CDR2 are SGHRS and YFSETQ. This TCR was recovered from a male donor with ankylosing spondylitis or in good health (not recorded which). Specimen: blood, either unsorted or a sorted T cell fraction (not recorded which). V usage is TRBV5-1 and J usage is TRBJ2-7, with D tentatively TRBD1 or TRBD2 (5 bases each). Here the CDR3 DNA reads TGCGCCAGCAGCCCTCCAGGGACCTCAACCTACGAGCAGTACTTC. Residues: CASSPPGTSTYEQYF.